The source of this TCR beta chain is a study of HIV-infected patients and healthy controls. TCRdb called the 5' RACE reads again in MiXCR, with one record for every CDR3 protein. The table records approximately 67,000 distinct CDR3 sequences, 16% of them present only once. The germline CDR1 and CDR2 sequences are LGHNA and YNFKEQ. The CDR3 covers 16 residues. Trimming pared 2 bases from V and 2 bases from J, leaving 14 bases between. This chain links TRBV4-2 with TRBJ2-3; TRBD1 is a possible D gene (5 bases). Source material: CD4+ T cells from blood. The TCR comes from a human donor in good health. CDR3 sequence reads: CASSQKGDRNTDTQYF. The DNA for the CDR3 is TGTGCCAGCAGCCAAAAGGGTGACAGAAACACAGATACGCAGTATTTT.